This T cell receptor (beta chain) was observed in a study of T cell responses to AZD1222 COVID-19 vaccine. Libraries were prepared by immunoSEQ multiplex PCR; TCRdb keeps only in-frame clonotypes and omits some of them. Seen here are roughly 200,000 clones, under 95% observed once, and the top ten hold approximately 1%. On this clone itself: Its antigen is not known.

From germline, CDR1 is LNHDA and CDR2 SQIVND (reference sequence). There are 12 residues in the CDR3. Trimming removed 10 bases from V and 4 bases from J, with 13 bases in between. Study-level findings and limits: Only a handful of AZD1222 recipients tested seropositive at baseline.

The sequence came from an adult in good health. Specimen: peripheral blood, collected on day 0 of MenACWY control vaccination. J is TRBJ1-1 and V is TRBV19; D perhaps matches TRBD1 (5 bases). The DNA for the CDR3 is TGTGCCACCCAACCAGGGTCCACTGAAGCTTTCTTT. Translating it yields CATQPGSTEAFF.